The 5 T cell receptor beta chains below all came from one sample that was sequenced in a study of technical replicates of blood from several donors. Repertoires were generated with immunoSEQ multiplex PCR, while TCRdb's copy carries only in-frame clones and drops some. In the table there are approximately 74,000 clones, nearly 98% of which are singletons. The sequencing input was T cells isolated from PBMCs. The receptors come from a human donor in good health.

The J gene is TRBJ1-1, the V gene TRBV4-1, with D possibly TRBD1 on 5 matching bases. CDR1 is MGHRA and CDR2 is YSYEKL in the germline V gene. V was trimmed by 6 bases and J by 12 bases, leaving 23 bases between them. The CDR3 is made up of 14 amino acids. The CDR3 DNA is TGCGCCAGCAGTCGCGGAAATGCACCGGGGGGGACTTTCTTT. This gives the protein CASSRGNAPGGTFF.

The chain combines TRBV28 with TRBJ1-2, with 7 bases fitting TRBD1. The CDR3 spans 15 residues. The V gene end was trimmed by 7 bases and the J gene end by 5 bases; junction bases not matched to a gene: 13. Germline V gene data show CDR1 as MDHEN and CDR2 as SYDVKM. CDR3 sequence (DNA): TGTGCCAGCACCCCCCGGCAGGGGGTGCTGTATGGCTACACCTTC. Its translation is CASTPRQGVLYGYTF.

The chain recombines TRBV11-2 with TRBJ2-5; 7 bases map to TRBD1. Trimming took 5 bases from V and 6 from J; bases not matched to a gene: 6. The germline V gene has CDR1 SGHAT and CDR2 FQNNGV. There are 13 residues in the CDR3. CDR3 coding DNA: TGTGCCAGCAGCACCTGGGACAGACAGACCCAGTACTTC. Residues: CASSTWDRQTQYF.

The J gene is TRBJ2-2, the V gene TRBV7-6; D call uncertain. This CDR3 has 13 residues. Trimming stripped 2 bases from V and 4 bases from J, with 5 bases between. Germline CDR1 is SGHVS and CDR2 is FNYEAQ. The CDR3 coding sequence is TGTGCCAGCAGCTTATTAATCACCGGGGAGCTGTTTTTT. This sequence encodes CASSLLITGELFF. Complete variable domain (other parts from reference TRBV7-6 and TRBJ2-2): GAGVSQSPRYKVTKRGQDVALRCDPISGHVSLYWYRQALGQGPEFLTYFNYEAQQDKSGLPNDRFSAERPEGSISTLTIQRTEQRDSAMYRCASSLLITGELFFGEGSRLTVL.

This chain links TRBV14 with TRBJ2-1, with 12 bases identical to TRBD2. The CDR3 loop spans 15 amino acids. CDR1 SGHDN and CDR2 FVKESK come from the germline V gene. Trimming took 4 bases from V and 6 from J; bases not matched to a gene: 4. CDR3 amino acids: CASSLLAGGVNEQFF. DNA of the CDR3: TGTGCCAGCAGCCTACTAGCGGGAGGTGTCAATGAGCAGTTCTTC.